This T cell receptor beta chain was recovered during a study of graft-versus-host responses after intestinal transplantation. Study-wide context: Recipients were given multivisceral, liver-intestinal, or isolated intestinal transplants. For approximately three years after anti-thymocyte globulin induction, all recipients took tacrolimus and steroids.

Using immunoSEQ multiplex PCR, the repertoire was profiled, and TCRdb retains in-frame clones only, with some absent. Among tens of thousands of clones listed, over 90% were seen once. Regarding this clone: The antigen remains unidentified.

Notes on the study in general: Early post-transplant HvG declines tracked with peak circulating GvH clone levels.

This TCR came from a human donor who was the organ donor for an intestinal transplant. The input for sequencing was unstimulated CD4+ T cells sorted from spleen or lymph node cells, taken before transplant.

This CDR3 is CSAQDRGEAFF. Here the CDR3 DNA reads TGCAGTGCCCAAGACAGGGGTGAAGCTTTCTTT. The chain links TRBV20-1 to TRBJ1-1; 8 nucleotides align to TRBD1. J lost 7 bases, V lost 6 bases, and 4 bases had no gene match. The germline CDR1 and CDR2 sequences are DFQATT and SNEGSKA (reference sequence). The CDR3 loop spans 11 amino acids.